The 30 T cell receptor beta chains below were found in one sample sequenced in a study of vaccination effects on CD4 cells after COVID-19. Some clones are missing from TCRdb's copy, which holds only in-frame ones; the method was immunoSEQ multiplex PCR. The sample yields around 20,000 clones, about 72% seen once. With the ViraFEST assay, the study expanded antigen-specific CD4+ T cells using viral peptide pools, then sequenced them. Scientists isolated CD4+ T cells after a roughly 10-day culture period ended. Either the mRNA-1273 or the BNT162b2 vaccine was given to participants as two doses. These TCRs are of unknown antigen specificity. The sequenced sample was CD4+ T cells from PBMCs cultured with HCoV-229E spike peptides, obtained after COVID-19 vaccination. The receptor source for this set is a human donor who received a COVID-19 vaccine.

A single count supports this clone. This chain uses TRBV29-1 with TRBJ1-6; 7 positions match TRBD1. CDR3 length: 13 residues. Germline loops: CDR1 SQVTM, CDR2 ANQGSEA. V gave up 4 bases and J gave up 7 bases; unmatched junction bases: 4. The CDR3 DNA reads TGCAGCGTTGGGACAGGCCCGAATTCACCCCTCCACTTT. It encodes CSVGTGPNSPLHF. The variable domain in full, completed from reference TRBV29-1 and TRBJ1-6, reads SAVISQKPSRDICQRGTSLTIQCQVDSQVTMMFWYRQQPGQSLTLIATANQGSEATYESGFVIDKFPISRPNLTFSTLTVSNMSPEDSSIYLCSVGTGPNSPLHFGNGTRLTVT.

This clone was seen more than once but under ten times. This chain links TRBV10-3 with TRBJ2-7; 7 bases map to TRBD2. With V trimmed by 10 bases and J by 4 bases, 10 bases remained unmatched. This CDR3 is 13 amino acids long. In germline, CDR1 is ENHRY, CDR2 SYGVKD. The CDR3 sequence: CATLFREDYEQYF. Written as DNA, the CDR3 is TGTGCCACCCTCTTCCGGGAGGATTACGAGCAGTACTTC.

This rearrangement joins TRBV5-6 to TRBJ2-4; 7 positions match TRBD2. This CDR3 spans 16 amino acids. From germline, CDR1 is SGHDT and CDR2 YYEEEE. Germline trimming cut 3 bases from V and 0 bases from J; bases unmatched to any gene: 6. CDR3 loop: CASSSWGGLAKNIQYF. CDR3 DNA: TGTGCCAGCAGCTCATGGGGGGGACTAGCCAAAAACATTCAGTACTTC.

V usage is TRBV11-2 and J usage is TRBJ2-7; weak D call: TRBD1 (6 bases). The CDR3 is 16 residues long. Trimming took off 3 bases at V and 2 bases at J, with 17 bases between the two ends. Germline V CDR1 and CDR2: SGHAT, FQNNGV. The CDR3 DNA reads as TGTGCCAGCAGCTTCTCGACAGGCCCCTCTACCTACGAGCAGTACTTC. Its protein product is CASSFSTGPSTYEQYF.

The CDR3 reads CASSLARQTAYEQYF. In DNA, the CDR3 is TGTGCCAGCAGCTTAGCGCGGCAGACCGCCTACGAGCAGTACTTC. The gene calls are TRBV11-1 and TRBJ2-7; no reliable D call. Trimming pared 0 bases from V and 2 bases from J, leaving 11 bases between. The CDR3 contains 15 residues. Germline V CDR1 and CDR2: SGHAT, FQDESV (reference sequence). Supplemented by reference TRBV11-1 and TRBJ2-7, the full variable domain reads EAEVAQSPRYKITEKSQAVAFWCDPISGHATLYWYRQILGQGPELLVQFQDESVVDDSQLPKDRFSAERLKGVDSTLKIQPAELGDSAMYLCASSLARQTAYEQYFGPGTRLTVT.

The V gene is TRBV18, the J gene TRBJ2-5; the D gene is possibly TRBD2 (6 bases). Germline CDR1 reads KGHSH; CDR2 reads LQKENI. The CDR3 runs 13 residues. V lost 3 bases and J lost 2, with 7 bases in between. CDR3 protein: CASSPGGQETQYF. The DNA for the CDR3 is TGTGCCAGCTCACCGGGAGGACAAGAGACCCAGTACTTC. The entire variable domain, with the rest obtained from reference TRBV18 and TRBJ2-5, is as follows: NAGVMQNPRHLVRRRGQEARLRCSPMKGHSHVYWYRQLPEEGLKFMVYLQKENIIDESGMPKERFSAEFPKEGPSILRIQQVVRGDSAAYFCASSPGGQETQYFGPGTRLLVL.

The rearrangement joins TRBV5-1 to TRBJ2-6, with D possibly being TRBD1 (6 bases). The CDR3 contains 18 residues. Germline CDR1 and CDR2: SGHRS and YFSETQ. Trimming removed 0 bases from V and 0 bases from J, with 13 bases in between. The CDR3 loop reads CASSLGWQGSSGANVLTF. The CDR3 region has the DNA TGCGCCAGCAGCTTGGGTTGGCAGGGGAGCTCTGGGGCCAACGTCCTGACTTTC.

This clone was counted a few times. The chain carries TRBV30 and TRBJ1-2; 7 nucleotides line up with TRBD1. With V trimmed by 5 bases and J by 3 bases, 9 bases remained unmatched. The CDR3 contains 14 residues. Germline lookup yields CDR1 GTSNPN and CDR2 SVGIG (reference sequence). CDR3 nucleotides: TGTGCCTGGGTGGCAGGGGGGGAGGACTATGGCTACACCTTC. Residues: CAWVAGGEDYGYTF.

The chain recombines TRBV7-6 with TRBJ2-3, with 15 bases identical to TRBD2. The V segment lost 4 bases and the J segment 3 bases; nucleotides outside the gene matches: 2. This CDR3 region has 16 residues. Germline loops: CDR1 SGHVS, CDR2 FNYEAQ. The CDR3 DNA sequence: TGTGCCAGCAGCTCTGGGACTAGCGGGAGGACAGATACGCAGTATTTT. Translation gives CASSSGTSGRTDTQYF.

CDR3 coding DNA: TGTGCCAGCAGCCCCCCGGGACAGTCTTCCGGAGATACGCAGTATTTT. It codes for CASSPPGQSSGDTQYF. The chain is built from TRBV3-1 (or the pseudogene TRBV3-2) and TRBJ2-3; TRBD1 aligns across 7 bases. This CDR3 is 16 amino acids long. The germline CDR1 and CDR2 sequences are LGHDT and YNNKEL (reference sequence). Germline trimming cut 4 bases from V and 5 bases from J; bases unmatched to any gene: 12.

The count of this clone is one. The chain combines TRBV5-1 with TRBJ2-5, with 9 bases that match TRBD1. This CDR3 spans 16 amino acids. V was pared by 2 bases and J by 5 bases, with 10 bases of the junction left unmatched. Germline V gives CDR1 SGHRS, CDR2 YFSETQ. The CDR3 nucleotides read TGCGCCAGCAGCTTTGGCACAGGGGGCAATTTGGAGACCCAGTACTTC. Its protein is CASSFGTGGNLETQYF.

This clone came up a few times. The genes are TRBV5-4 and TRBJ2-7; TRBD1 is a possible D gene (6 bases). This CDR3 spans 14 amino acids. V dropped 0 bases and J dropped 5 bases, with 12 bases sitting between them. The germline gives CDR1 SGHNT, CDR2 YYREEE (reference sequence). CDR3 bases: TGTGCCAGCAGCTTGGTGCAGGGGTCGGACGAGCAGTACTTC. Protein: CASSLVQGSDEQYF.

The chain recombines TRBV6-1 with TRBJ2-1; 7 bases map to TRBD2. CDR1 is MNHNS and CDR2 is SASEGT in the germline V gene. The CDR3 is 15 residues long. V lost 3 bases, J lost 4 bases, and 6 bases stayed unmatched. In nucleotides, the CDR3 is TGTGCCAGCAGTGATATGGGACTACTTTACAATGAGCAGTTCTTC. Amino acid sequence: CASSDMGLLYNEQFF.

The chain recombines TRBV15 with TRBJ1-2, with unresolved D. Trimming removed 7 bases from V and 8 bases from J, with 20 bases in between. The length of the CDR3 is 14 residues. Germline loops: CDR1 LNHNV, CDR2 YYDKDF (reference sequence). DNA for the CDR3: TGTGCCACCATAAGTCATGGCAGCCTCGGAGGCTACACCTTC. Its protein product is CATISHGSLGGYTF. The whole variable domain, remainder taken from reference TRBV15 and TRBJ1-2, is DAMVIQNPRYQVTQFGKPVTLSCSQTLNHNVMYWYQQKSSQAPKLLFHYYDKDFNNEADTPDNFQSRRPNTSFCFLDIRSPGLGDTAMYLCATISHGSLGGYTFGSGTRLTVV.

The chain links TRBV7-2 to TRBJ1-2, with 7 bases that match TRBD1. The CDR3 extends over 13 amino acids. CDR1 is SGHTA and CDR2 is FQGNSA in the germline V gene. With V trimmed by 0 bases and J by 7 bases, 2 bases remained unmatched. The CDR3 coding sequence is TGTGCCAGCAGCTTAGCGTACAGGGGTGGCTACACCTTC. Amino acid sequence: CASSLAYRGGYTF. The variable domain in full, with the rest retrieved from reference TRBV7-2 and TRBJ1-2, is GAGVSQSPSNKVTEKGKDVELRCDPISGHTALYWYRQSLGQGLEFLIYFQGNSAPDKSGLPSDRFSAERTGGSVSTLTIQRTQQEDSAVYLCASSLAYRGGYTFGSGTRLTVV.

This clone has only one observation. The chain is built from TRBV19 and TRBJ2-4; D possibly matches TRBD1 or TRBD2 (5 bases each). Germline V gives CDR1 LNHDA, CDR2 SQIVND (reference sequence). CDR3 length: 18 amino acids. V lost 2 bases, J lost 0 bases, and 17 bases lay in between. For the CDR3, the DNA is TGTGCCAGTAGTATATTGGGGCAGCGGACTCTAGCCAAAAACATTCAGTACTTC. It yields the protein CASSILGQRTLAKNIQYF. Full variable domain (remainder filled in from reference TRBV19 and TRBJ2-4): DGGITQSPKYLFRKEGQNVTLSCEQNLNHDAMYWYRQDPGQGLRLIYYSQIVNDFQKGDIAEGYSVSREKKESFPLTVTSAQKNPTAFYLCASSILGQRTLAKNIQYFGAGTRLSVL.

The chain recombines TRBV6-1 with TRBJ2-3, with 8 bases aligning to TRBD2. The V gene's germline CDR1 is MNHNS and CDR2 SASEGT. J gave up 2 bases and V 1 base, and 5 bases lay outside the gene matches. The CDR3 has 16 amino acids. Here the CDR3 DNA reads TGTGCCAGCAGTGAAGTGGCGGGAGGAACCACAGATACGCAGTATTTT. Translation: CASSEVAGGTTDTQYF.

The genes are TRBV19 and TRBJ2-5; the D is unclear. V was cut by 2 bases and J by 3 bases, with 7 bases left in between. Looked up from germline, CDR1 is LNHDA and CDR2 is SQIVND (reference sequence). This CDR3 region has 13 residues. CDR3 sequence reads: CASSILHKETQYF. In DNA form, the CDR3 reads TGTGCCAGTAGTATATTACATAAAGAGACCCAGTACTTC. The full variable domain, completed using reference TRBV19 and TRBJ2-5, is DGGITQSPKYLFRKEGQNVTLSCEQNLNHDAMYWYRQDPGQGLRLIYYSQIVNDFQKGDIAEGYSVSREKKESFPLTVTSAQKNPTAFYLCASSILHKETQYFGPGTRLLVL.

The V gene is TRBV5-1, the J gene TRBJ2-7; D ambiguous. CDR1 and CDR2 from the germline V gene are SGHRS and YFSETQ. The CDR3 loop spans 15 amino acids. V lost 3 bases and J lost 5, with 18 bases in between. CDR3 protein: CASSSDARRSHEQYF. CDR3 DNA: TGCGCCAGCAGCTCGGACGCGAGGAGATCACACGAGCAGTACTTC.

CDR3 nucleotides: TGTGCCAGCAGCTTAAGCAGGGGGTTAGGCAATCAGCCCCAGCATTTT. It is translated as CASSLSRGLGNQPQHF. The genes are TRBV7-2 and TRBJ1-5; TRBD1 aligns across 7 bases. In germline, CDR1 is SGHTA, CDR2 FQGNSA. CDR3 length equals 16 residues. After removal of 2 bases from V and 2 bases from J, the junction contained 6 bases not matched to a gene.

CDR3: CASSSGQATNEKLFF. CDR3 DNA: TGTGCCAGCAGCTCCGGACAGGCAACTAATGAAAAACTGTTTTTT. The chain joins TRBV28 to TRBJ1-4, with 7 bases that match TRBD1. V was clipped by 6 bases and J by 0 bases; unmatched bases: 4. Germline V lookup: CDR1 MDHEN, CDR2 SYDVKM. This CDR3 comprises 15 residues.

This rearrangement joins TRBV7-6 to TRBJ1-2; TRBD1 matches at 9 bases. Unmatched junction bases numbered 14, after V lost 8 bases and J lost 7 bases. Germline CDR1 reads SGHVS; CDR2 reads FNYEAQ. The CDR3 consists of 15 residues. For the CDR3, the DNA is TGTGCCAGCGGACTTAAGCCGGGACAGGGTTTTGGCTACACCTTC. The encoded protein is CASGLKPGQGFGYTF.

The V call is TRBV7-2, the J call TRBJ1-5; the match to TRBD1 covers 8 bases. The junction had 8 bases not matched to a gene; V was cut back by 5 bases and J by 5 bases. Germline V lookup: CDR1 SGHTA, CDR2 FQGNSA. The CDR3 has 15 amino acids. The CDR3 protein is CASSPGQGNYQPQHF. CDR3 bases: TGTGCCAGCAGCCCCGGACAGGGAAACTATCAGCCCCAGCATTTT.

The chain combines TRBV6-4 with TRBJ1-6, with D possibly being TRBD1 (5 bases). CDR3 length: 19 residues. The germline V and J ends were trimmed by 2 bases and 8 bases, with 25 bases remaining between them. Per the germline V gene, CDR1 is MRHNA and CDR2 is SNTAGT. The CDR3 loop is CASSDVVEIKWLGHSPLHF. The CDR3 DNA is TGTGCCAGCAGTGACGTCGTGGAAATAAAGTGGTTGGGACATTCACCCCTCCACTTT.

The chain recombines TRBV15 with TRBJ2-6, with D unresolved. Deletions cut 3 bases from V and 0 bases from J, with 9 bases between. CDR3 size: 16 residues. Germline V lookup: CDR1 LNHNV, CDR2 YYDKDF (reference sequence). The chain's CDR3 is CATSSIEDSGANVLTF. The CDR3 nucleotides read TGTGCCACCAGCAGCATAGAGGACTCTGGGGCCAACGTCCTGACTTTC.

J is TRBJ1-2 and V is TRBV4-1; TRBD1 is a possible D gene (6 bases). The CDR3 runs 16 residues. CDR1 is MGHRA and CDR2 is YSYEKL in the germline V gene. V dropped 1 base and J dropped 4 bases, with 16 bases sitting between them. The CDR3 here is CASSQVSRTASYGYTF. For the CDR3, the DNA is TGCGCCAGCAGCCAAGTCTCGAGGACAGCTTCCTATGGCTACACCTTC.

CDR3 region: CASSLEVNEQFF. CDR3 bases: TGCGCCAGCAGCTTGGAGGTAAATGAGCAGTTCTTC. The chain links TRBV5-1 to TRBJ2-1; unclear D gene. V shed 0 bases and J shed 7 bases, with 5 bases lying between them. The germline gives CDR1 SGHRS, CDR2 YFSETQ. The CDR3 runs 12 residues.

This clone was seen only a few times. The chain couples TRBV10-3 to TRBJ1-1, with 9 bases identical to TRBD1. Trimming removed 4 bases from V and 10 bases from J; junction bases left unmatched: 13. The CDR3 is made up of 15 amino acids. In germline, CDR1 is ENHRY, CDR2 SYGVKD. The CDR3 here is CAISGDRDARNRAFF. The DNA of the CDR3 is TGTGCCATCAGTGGGGACAGGGATGCTCGGAATAGAGCTTTCTTT.

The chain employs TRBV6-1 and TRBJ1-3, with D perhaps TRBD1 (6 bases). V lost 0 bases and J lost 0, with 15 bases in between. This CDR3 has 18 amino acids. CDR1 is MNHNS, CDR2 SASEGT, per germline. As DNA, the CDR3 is TGTGCCAGCAGTGAAGCGTCCCCCACAGGGTACTCTGGAAACACCATATATTTT. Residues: CASSEASPTGYSGNTIYF.

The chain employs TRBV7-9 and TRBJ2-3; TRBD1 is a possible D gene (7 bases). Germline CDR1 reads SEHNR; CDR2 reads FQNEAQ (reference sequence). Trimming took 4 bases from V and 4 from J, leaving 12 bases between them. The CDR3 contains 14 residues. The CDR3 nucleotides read TGTGCCAGCAGCTCCAGGGGGGTGGCAGATACGCAGTATTTT. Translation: CASSSRGVADTQYF.